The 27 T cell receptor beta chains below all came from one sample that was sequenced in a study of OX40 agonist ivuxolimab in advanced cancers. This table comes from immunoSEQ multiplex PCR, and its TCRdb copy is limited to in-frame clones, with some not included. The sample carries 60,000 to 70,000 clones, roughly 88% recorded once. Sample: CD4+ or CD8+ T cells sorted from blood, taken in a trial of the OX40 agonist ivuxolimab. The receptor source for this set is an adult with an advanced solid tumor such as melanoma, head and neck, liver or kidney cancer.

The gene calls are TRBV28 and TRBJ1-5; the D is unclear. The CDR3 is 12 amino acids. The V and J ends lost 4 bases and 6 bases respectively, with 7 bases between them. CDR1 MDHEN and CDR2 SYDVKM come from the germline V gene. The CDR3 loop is CASSWVLQPQHF. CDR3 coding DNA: TGTGCCAGCAGTTGGGTTCTTCAGCCCCAGCATTTT.

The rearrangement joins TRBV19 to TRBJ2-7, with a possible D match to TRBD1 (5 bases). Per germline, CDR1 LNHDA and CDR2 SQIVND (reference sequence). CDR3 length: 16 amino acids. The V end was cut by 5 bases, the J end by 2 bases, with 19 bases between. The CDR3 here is CASSVGVQIRAYEQYF. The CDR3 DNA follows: TGTGCCAGTAGTGTTGGCGTTCAAATCAGGGCCTACGAGCAGTACTTC.

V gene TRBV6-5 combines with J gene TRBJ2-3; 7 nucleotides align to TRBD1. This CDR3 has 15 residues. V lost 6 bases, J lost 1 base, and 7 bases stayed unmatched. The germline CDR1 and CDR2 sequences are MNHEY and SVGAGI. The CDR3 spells CASRARDSRTDTQYF. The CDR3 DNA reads TGTGCCAGCAGAGCCCGGGACAGCCGCACAGATACGCAGTATTTT.

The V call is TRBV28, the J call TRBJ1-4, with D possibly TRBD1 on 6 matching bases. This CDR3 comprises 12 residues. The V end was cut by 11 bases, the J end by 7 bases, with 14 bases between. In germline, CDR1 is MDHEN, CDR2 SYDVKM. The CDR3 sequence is CAGGGAGEKLFF. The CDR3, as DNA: TGTGCCGGAGGGGGGGCTGGTGAAAAACTGTTTTTT.

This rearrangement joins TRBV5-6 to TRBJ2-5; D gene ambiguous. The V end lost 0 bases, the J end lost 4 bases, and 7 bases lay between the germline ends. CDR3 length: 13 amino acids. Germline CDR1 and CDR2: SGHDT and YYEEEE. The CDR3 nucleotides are TGTGCCAGCAGCTTGGGGGTGGGAGAGACCCAGTACTTC. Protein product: CASSLGVGETQYF.

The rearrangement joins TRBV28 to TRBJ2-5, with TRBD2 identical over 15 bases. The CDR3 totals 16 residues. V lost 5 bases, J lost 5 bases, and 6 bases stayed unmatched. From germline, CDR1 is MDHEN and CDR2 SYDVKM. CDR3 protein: CASSQGLAGGRETQYF. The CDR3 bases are TGTGCCAGCAGTCAGGGACTAGCGGGAGGACGGGAGACCCAGTACTTC.

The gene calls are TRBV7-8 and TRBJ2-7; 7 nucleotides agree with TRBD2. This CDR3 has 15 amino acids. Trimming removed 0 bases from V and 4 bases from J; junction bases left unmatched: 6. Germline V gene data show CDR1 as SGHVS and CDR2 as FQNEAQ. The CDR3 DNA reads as TGTGCCAGCAGCTTAGCGCAGGGTAGCGGGTACGAGCAGTACTTC. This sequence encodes CASSLAQGSGYEQYF.

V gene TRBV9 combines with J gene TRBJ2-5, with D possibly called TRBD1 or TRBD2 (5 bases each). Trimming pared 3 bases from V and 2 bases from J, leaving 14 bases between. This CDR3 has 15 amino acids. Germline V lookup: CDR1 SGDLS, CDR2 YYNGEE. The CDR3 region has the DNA TGTGCCAGCAGCGGACCGGGGACCCAACAAGAGACCCAGTACTTC. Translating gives CASSGPGTQQETQYF.

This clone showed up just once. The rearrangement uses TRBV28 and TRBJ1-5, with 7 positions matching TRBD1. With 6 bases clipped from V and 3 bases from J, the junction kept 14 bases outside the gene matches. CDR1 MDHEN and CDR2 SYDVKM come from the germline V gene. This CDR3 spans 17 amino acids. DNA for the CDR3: TGTGCCAGCAGCTATACCCAGGGGGGTGGTCTCAATCAGCCCCAGCATTTT. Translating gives CASSYTQGGGLNQPQHF.

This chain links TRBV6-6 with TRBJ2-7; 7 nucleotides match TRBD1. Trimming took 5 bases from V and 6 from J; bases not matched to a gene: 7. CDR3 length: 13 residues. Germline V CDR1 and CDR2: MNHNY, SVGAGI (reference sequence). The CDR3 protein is CASSKGARVEQYF. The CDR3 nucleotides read TGTGCCAGCAGTAAGGGGGCGCGGGTCGAGCAGTACTTC.

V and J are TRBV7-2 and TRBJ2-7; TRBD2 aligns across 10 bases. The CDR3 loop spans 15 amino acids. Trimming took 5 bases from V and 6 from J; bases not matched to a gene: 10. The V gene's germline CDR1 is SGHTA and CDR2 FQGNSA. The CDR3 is CASSRQAGGSVEQYF. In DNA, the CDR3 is TGTGCCAGCAGCCGCCAAGCGGGAGGGTCTGTCGAGCAGTACTTC.

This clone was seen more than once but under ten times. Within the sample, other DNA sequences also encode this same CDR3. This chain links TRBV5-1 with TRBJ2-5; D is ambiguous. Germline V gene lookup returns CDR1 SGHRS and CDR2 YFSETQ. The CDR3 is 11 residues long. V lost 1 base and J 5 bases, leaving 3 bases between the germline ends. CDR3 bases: TGCGCCAGCAGCTTGTCGGAGACCCAGTACTTC. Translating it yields CASSLSETQYF.

The CDR3 is CASSQSWAGAETQYF. The DNA of the CDR3 is TGTGCCAGCAGCCAGAGTTGGGCGGGCGCAGAGACCCAGTACTTC. This chain connects TRBV6-5 to TRBJ2-5, with D possibly being TRBD2 (5 bases). Between the trimmed V and J ends, which lost 6 bases and 4 bases, there was a span of 18 bases. This CDR3 spans 15 amino acids. Germline assignment: CDR1 MNHEY and CDR2 SVGAGI.

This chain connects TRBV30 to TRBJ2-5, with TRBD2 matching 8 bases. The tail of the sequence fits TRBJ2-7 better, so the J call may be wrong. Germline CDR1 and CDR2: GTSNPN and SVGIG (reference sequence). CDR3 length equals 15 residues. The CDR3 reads CACRVRGGRSYEQYF. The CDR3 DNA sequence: TGTGCCTGTCGAGTCAGGGGCGGGAGGTCTTACGAGCAGTACTTC.

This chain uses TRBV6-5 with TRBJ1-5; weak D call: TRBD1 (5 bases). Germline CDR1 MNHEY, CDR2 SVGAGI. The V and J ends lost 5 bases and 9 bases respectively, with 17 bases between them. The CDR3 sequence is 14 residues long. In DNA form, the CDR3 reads TGTGCCAGCAGTCCCCAGGGATTGAAACTGCCCCAGCATTTT. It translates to CASSPQGLKLPQHF.

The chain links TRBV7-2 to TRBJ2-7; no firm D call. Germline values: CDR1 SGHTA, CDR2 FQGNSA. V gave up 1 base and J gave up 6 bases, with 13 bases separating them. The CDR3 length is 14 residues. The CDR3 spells CASSLVLAAREQYF. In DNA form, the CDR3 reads TGTGCCAGCAGCTTAGTTCTGGCAGCTCGCGAGCAGTACTTC.

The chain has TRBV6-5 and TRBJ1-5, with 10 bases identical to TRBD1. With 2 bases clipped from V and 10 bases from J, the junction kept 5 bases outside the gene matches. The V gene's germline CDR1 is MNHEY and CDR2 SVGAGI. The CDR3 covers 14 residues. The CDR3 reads CASSYRDRGSPQHF. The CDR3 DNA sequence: TGTGCCAGCAGTTACCGGGACAGGGGTTCCCCCCAGCATTTT.

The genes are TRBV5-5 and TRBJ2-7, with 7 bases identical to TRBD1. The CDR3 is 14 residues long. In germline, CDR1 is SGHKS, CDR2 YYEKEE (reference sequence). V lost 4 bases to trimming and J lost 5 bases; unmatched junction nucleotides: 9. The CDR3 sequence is CASSRVPGQHEQYF. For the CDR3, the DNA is TGTGCCAGCAGCCGAGTCCCGGGACAGCACGAGCAGTACTTC.

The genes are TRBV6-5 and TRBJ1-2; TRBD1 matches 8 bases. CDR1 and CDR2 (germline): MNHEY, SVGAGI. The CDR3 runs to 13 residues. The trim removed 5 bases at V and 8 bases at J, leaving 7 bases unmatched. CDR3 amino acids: CASSAGGGRGYTF. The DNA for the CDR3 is TGTGCCAGCAGTGCAGGGGGCGGGAGGGGCTACACCTTC.

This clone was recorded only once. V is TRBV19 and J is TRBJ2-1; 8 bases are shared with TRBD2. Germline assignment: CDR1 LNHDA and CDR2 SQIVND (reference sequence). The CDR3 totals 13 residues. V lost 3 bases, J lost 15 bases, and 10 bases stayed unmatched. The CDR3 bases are TGTGCCAGTAGTATGGTGGCTAGCGGGTACCCGTTCTTC. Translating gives CASSMVASGYPFF.

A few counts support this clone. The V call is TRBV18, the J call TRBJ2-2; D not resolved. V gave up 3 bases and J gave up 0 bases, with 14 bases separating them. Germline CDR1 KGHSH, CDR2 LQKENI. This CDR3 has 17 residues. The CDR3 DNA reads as TGTGCCAGCTCACCGCCAGCTGTATTCGCGAACACCGGGGAGCTGTTTTTT. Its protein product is CASSPPAVFANTGELFF.

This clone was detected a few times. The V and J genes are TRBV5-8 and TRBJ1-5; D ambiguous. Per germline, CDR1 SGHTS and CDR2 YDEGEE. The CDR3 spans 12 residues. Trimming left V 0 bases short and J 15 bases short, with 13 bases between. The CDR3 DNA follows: TGTGCCAGCAGCTTGGATGGTGGATTTGTGCATTTT. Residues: CASSLDGGFVHF.

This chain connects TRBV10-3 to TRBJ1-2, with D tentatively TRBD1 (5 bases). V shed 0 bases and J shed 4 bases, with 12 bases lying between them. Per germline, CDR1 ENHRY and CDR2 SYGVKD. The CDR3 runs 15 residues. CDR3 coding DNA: TGTGCCATCAGTGAGTCGTCGAGGGACGGCTATGGCTACACCTTC. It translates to CAISESSRDGYGYTF.

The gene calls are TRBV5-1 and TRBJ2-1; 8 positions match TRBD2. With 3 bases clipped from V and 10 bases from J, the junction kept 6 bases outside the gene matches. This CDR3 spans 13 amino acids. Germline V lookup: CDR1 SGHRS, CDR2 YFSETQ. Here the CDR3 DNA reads TGCGCCAGCAGCTGGGGAACTAGCGGAGAGCAGTTCTTC. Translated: CASSWGTSGEQFF.

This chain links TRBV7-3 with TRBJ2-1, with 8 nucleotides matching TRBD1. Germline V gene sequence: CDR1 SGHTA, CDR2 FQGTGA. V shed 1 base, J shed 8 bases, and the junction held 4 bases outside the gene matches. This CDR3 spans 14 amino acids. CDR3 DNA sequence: TGTGCCAGCAGCTTAAACAGGGGGGACGATGAGCAGTTCTTC. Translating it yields CASSLNRGDDEQFF.

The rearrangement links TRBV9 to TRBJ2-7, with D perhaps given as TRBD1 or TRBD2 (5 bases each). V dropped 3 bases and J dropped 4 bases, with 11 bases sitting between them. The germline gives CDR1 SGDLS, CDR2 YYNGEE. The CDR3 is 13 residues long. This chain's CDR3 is CASSARDEYEQYF. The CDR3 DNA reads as TGTGCCAGCAGCGCCCGGGACGAATACGAGCAGTACTTC.

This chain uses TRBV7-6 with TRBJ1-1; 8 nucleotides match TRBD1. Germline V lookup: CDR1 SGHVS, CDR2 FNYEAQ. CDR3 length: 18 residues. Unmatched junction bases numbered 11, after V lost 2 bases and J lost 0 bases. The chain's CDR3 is CASSLYGRGQDMNTEAFF. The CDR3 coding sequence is TGTGCCAGCAGCTTATATGGCAGGGGGCAAGACATGAACACTGAAGCTTTCTTT.